The entry below gives a single T cell receptor (beta chain) sequence along with its context. The antigen remains unidentified. This entry belongs to a study of T cell responses to AZD1222 COVID-19 vaccine. General observations from the study: Spike was spanned by vaccine-associated CD4 TCRs, which were dominant at 160-218 and 743-854. Among spike-specific TCRs, nearly half reportedly target unmutated variant regions.

Profiling relied on immunoSEQ multiplex PCR, and the TCRdb table lists in-frame clones only, not all of them. The sample lists about 120,000 clones, 80% to 90% occurring once. The source of this sequence is an adult in good health. Specimen: peripheral blood, collected on day 0 of AZD1222 vaccination.

CDR3: CASSMRIGTEAFF. The DNA for the CDR3 is TGTGCCAGTAGTATGAGGATAGGGACTGAAGCTTTCTTT. The chain employs TRBV19 and TRBJ1-1, with D unresolved. V lost 3 bases to trimming and J lost 5 bases, with 10 bases between them. Germline V gene data show CDR1 as LNHDA and CDR2 as SQIVND (reference sequence). This CDR3 contains 13 residues.